The rows below give T cell receptor beta chains drawn from one sample of a study of T cell responses to AZD1222 COVID-19 vaccine. The repertoire was sequenced with immunoSEQ multiplex PCR; TCRdb's copy has only in-frame clones and lacks some. The repertoire holds over 100,000 clones, 92% seen once, with 1.7% in the top ten. The specimen comprised peripheral blood, sampled on day 0 of AZD1222 vaccination. The receptors originated from an adult in good health. Each CDR3 is given with its conserved first and last residue. The D gene is left open where the match is weak. Some rows have no size entry. The others give once, few or many, or a class for an expanded clone.

CDR3aa: CASSDGSGVTDTQYF; CDR3nt: TGTGCCAGCAGTGACGGGTCGGGGGTGACAGATACGCAGTATTTT; d_gene: .; v_gene: TRBV6-4; abundance: .; j_gene: TRBJ2-3
CDR3aa: CATSGRSATEKLFF; CDR3nt: TGTGCCACCAGCGGACGGTCAGCTACTGAAAAACTGTTTTTT; d_gene: .; v_gene: TRBV15; abundance: few; j_gene: TRBJ1-4
CDR3aa: CASSVGGQVGQPQHF; CDR3nt: TGTGCCAGCAGCGTAGGGGGTCAGGTGGGGCAGCCCCAGCATTTT; d_gene: .; v_gene: TRBV9; abundance: .; j_gene: TRBJ1-5
CDR3aa: CASSLEGVGYGYTF; CDR3nt: TGTGCCAGCAGCTTGGAGGGGGTCGGCTATGGCTACACCTTC; d_gene: .; v_gene: TRBV5-6; abundance: few; j_gene: TRBJ1-2
CDR3aa: CASSPAVGGTDTQYF; CDR3nt: TGTGCCAGCAGCCCCGCGGTTGGGGGGACAGATACGCAGTATTTT; d_gene: .; v_gene: TRBV11-3; abundance: .; j_gene: TRBJ2-3
CDR3aa: CASTFLGGGNEQFF; CDR3nt: TGTGCCAGTACCTTTCTTGGAGGGGGGAATGAGCAGTTCTTC; d_gene: .; v_gene: TRBV19; abundance: .; j_gene: TRBJ2-1
CDR3aa: CASSFAPRGRGPPKLFF; CDR3nt: TGTGCCAGCAGCTTTGCGCCCCGGGGCAGGGGCCCACCTAAACTGTTTTTT; d_gene: .; v_gene: TRBV7-2; abundance: .; j_gene: TRBJ1-4
CDR3aa: CASSSDRGSGNTIYF; CDR3nt: TGTGCCAGCAGCTCGGACAGGGGCTCTGGAAACACCATATATTTT; d_gene: TRBD1; v_gene: TRBV7-9; abundance: .; j_gene: TRBJ1-3
CDR3aa: CASSPTGGDGQEKLFF; CDR3nt: TGTGCCAGTAGTCCGACAGGGGGAGACGGACAGGAAAAACTGTTTTTT; d_gene: TRBD1; v_gene: TRBV19; abundance: .; j_gene: TRBJ1-4
CDR3aa: CAISESAAGGGTDTQYF; CDR3nt: TGTGCCATCAGTGAGTCAGCAGCGGGGGGTGGCACAGATACGCAGTATTTT; d_gene: TRBD2; v_gene: TRBV10-3; abundance: .; j_gene: TRBJ2-3